The clone carrying this TCR beta chain was counted between two and nine times. Its target is unknown. Germline lookup yields CDR1 MDHEN and CDR2 SYDVKM. J was trimmed by 2 bases and V by 7 bases; bases with no gene match: 4. CDR3 length: 14 amino acids. Then a second PCR, running about 6 to 11 cycles, was carried out with a sample-barcoded 5' primer and a J-beta primer mix. TCRdb redid the calling of the 5' RACE reads with MiXCR, one entry per CDR3 protein. The top ten hold approximately 7.9% of the sample, which has over a million distinct CDR3 sequences, about 40% seen once. This sample stems from a study of blood T cells in healthy people across ages. The study, taken as a whole, reports: Unsorted PBMC material precluded a definitive naive versus antigen-experienced comparison.

Sequenced: blood. The chain employs TRBV28 and TRBJ2-1; 8 bases are shared with TRBD2. This clonotype originated in a woman aged 18-29 years in good health. The CDR3 sequence: CASKSGGPYNEQFF. In DNA, the CDR3 is TGTGCCAGCAAAAGCGGGGGCCCCTACAATGAGCAGTTCTTC. Complete variable domain (other parts from reference TRBV28 and TRBJ2-1): DVKVTQSSRYLVKRTGEKVFLECVQDMDHENMFWYRQDPGLGLRLIYFSYDVKMKEKGDIPEGYSVSREKKERFSLILESASTNQTSMYLCASKSGGPYNEQFFGPGTRLTVL.